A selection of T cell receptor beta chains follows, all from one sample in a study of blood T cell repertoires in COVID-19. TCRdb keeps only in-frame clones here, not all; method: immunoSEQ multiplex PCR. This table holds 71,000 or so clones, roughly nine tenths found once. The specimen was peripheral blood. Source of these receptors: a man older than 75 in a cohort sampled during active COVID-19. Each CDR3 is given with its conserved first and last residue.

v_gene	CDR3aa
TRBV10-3	CAITSGGNQETQYF
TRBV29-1	CSAGTGAGGELFF
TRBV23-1	CASSGTEGGRSTEAFF
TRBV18	CASSPSRGNSPLHF
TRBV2	CASSENREPPQPQHF
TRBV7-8	CASSWGQLNTEAFF
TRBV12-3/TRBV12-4	CASSFGYGYTF
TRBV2	CASSPGTGWQGYTF
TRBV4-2	CASSQDVATLNTEAFF
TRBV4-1	CASSVGIQGVGETQYF
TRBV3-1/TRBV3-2	CASSQLAGSSGAQYF